This T cell receptor (beta chain) was identified during a study of tissue T cells after allogeneic stem cell transplantation. Notes on the study in general: Within patients, tissue anatomy strongly shaped TCR repertoire composition.

V lost 5 bases and J 0 bases, leaving 5 bases between the germline ends. The length of the CDR3 is 13 residues. Germline V gene sequence: CDR1 SGHRS, CDR2 YFSETQ. Generated by immunoSEQ multiplex PCR, the TCRdb table keeps only in-frame clones and is missing some. This sample carries roughly 2,500 clones, roughly 72% of them seen once, and the ten largest clones take 15% to 20%. Adult allogeneic hematopoietic cell transplant recipients with steroid-refractory graft-versus-host disease were prospectively enrolled for research autopsy. Median post-mortem interval was about 9.8 hours for GI, liver, skin and lymphoid tissues. Points on this clone: Its antigen remains unknown.

The chain is built from TRBV5-1 and TRBJ1-4, with D uncertain. The sequence came from an older male patient with steroid-refractory graft-versus-host disease after an allogeneic stem cell transplant. Certain T cells may be donor cells from the graft. Sequencing was performed on colon tissue, taken at autopsy. The CDR3 nucleotides read TGCGCCAGCAGAATCACAACTAATGAAAAACTGTTTTTT. It codes for CASRITTNEKLFF.